The subject of this entry is one T cell receptor (beta chain). The antigen is undetermined. The data are from a study of shared clonotypes between healthy human individuals. The study's findings and limits: Shared across a few donors were 4% to 5% of the naive CD4 clonotypes.

The CDR3 has 19 residues. The V and J ends lost 0 bases and 1 base respectively, with 16 bases between them. The germline gives CDR1 LNHDA, CDR2 SQIVND (reference sequence). The naive CD8 subset, CD45RO-negative cells positively selected for CCR7, excluded terminally differentiated effector memory CD45RA+ cells. The donors were all Caucasian adults (living in Nashville, Tennessee). Assay used: immunoSEQ multiplex PCR; TCRdb lists only in-frame clones, some missing. The sample consists of about 590,000 clones, about 95% of them appearing once. This receptor was identified in a woman in her twenties or thirties in good health. Sample: naive CD8+ T cells sorted from blood. The chain has TRBV19 and TRBJ2-6; D is perhaps TRBD2 (5 bases). For the CDR3, the DNA is TGTGCCAGTAGTATAGATCTCCGGAGGAGACAATCTGGGGCCAACGTCCTGACTTTC. It specifies CASSIDLRRRQSGANVLTF.